One sample yielded the 27 T cell receptor beta chains listed below, sequenced in a study of blood T cell repertoires in COVID-19. Method: immunoSEQ multiplex PCR; TCRdb's copy keeps in-frame clones and lacks some. Of some 180,000 clones in the sample, 88% are singletons; the top ten hold around 17%. Sequenced sample: peripheral blood. Every receptor here comes from a man in his forties or fifties with COVID-19, enrolled during active disease.

The chain uses TRBV14 and TRBJ1-3; D is unresolved. Per germline, CDR1 SGHDN and CDR2 FVKESK. Trimming stripped 0 bases from V and 6 bases from J, with 9 bases between. The CDR3 is 14 amino acids. The CDR3 protein is CASSQDVGQNTIYF. The CDR3 DNA reads as TGTGCCAGCAGCCAAGACGTTGGGCAAAACACCATATATTTT.

The rearrangement uses TRBV7-9 and TRBJ2-5; 7 bases match TRBD2. The CDR3 runs 17 residues. From germline, CDR1 is SEHNR and CDR2 FQNEAQ (reference sequence). V dropped 5 bases and J dropped 5; count of bases not matched to a gene: 17. The CDR3 here is CASSRKKPGIGGETQYF. In nucleotides, the CDR3 is TGTGCCAGCAGCCGAAAAAAACCCGGGATCGGGGGGGAGACCCAGTACTTC.

This sequence joins TRBV5-1 and TRBJ2-1; 13 positions match TRBD2. CDR3 size: 13 residues. V lost 7 bases, J lost 10 bases, and 5 bases stayed unmatched. Germline V gene lookup returns CDR1 SGHRS and CDR2 YFSETQ. The CDR3 coding sequence is TGCGCCAGCTCCGGGACTAGCGGGATAGAGCAGTTCTTC. Its protein product is CASSGTSGIEQFF.

The CDR3 DNA follows: TGTGCCAGCACCCTGGGACAGCATCAGCCCCAGCATTTT. Amino acid sequence: CASTLGQHQPQHF. The V gene is TRBV6-5, the J gene TRBJ1-5, with 7 bases aligning to TRBD1. This CDR3 is built from 13 residues. Trimming at V came to 7 bases and at J to 5 bases, leaving 5 bases not matched to a gene. Germline assignment: CDR1 MNHEY and CDR2 SVGAGI.

The chain links TRBV19 to TRBJ1-6, with 10 positions matching TRBD1. Germline V CDR1 and CDR2: LNHDA, SQIVND (reference sequence). The trim removed 3 bases at V and 6 bases at J, leaving 8 bases unmatched. This CDR3 is built from 17 residues. The chain's CDR3 is CASSIFGQGGSNSPLHF. CDR3 coding DNA: TGTGCCAGTAGTATTTTTGGACAGGGGGGTTCTAATTCACCCCTCCACTTT.

The chain recombines TRBV11-1 with TRBJ1-1, with D unclear. This CDR3 is 14 amino acids long. The germline V gene has CDR1 SGHAT and CDR2 FQDESV (reference sequence). V lost 3 bases, J lost 0 bases, and 8 bases lay in between. CDR3 protein: CASSFGEVNTEAFF. For the CDR3, the DNA is TGTGCCAGCAGCTTTGGAGAGGTGAACACTGAAGCTTTCTTT. Combining the CDR3 with reference TRBV11-1 and TRBJ1-1 gives the whole variable domain EAEVAQSPRYKITEKSQAVAFWCDPISGHATLYWYRQILGQGPELLVQFQDESVVDDSQLPKDRFSAERLKGVDSTLKIQPAELGDSAMYLCASSFGEVNTEAFFGQGTRLTVV.

The chain carries TRBV19 and TRBJ2-4; TRBD2 aligns across 7 bases. Unmatched junction bases numbered 3, after V lost 3 bases and J lost 1 base. CDR3 length: 15 amino acids. Germline-derived CDR1 and CDR2 are LNHDA and SQIVND (reference sequence). The CDR3 here is CASSIPGGAKNIQYF. DNA of the CDR3: TGTGCCAGTAGTATCCCCGGGGGGGCCAAAAACATTCAGTACTTC.

The J gene is TRBJ2-7, the V gene TRBV30; 11 nucleotides agree with TRBD1. J gave up 9 bases and V 0 bases, and 4 bases lay outside the gene matches. CDR3 length equals 13 residues. The germline CDR1 and CDR2 sequences are GTSNPN and SVGIG (reference sequence). CDR3 loop: CAWSVQDRGRQYF. In nucleotides, the CDR3 is TGTGCCTGGAGTGTTCAGGACAGGGGGCGGCAGTACTTC.

This sequence joins TRBV11-3 and TRBJ2-3; 8 nucleotides match TRBD2. V lost 4 bases and J lost 4; bases outside the gene matches: 7. CDR3 length: 15 residues. The germline CDR1 and CDR2 sequences are SGHNT and YENEEA. CDR3 DNA sequence: TGTGCCAGCAGCTCCCGCACTAGCGGTCCAGATACGCAGTATTTT. Its protein is CASSSRTSGPDTQYF.

The CDR3 coding sequence is TGTGCCAGCAGGGCAATCGGGGAGCTGTTTTTT. Encoded protein: CASRAIGELFF. The chain combines TRBV7-6 with TRBJ2-2, with no clear D. V shed 6 bases and J shed 7 bases, with 6 bases lying between them. The CDR3 covers 11 residues. Germline V gene sequence: CDR1 SGHVS, CDR2 FNYEAQ.

This clone occurred once. This chain uses TRBV2 with TRBJ2-1; TRBD2 aligns across 9 bases. J was trimmed by 6 bases and V by 2 bases; bases with no gene match: 2. The length of the CDR3 is 14 residues. Germline loops: CDR1 SNHLY, CDR2 FYNNEI. Here the CDR3 reads CASSERSGSNEQFF. CDR3 DNA: TGTGCCAGCAGTGAACGTAGCGGGAGCAATGAGCAGTTCTTC.

The count of this clone is one. J is TRBJ1-2 and V is TRBV11-1; 9 nucleotides agree with TRBD1. Germline CDR1 is SGHAT and CDR2 is FQDESV (reference sequence). The CDR3 runs 16 residues. V trimming: 6 bases; J trimming: 4 bases; junction bases outside the gene matches: 12. The CDR3 loop reads CASRPTPLQGAYGYTF. The CDR3 DNA sequence: TGTGCCAGCAGACCTACCCCCTTACAGGGGGCCTATGGCTACACCTTC. The full variable domain, in which reference TRBV11-1 and TRBJ1-2 provide the parts outside the CDR3, is EAEVAQSPRYKITEKSQAVAFWCDPISGHATLYWYRQILGQGPELLVQFQDESVVDDSQLPKDRFSAERLKGVDSTLKIQPAELGDSAMYLCASRPTPLQGAYGYTFGSGTRLTVV.

J is TRBJ1-6 and V is TRBV4-3; D remains ambiguous. Germline CDR1 is LGHNA and CDR2 is YSLEER. V shed 4 bases and J shed 10 bases, with 17 bases lying between them. The CDR3 sequence is 15 residues long. CDR3 region: CASSLTDSLESPLHF. The CDR3 coding sequence is TGCGCCAGCAGCCTTACGGACTCCCTCGAATCACCCCTCCACTTT.

The V and J genes are TRBV6-2 or TRBV6-3 and TRBJ1-6; 7 bases fit TRBD1. This CDR3 has 17 residues. CDR1 is MNHEY, CDR2 SVGEGT, per germline. V shed 1 base, J shed 7 bases, and the junction held 10 bases outside the gene matches. The CDR3 loop is CASSYYRSGQINSPLHF. CDR3 coding DNA: TGTGCCAGCAGTTACTACAGATCGGGACAGATCAATTCACCCCTCCACTTT.

This clone has a single count. The genes are TRBV3-1 (or the pseudogene TRBV3-2) and TRBJ1-2, with 9 bases aligning to TRBD1. The V gene end was trimmed by 4 bases and the J gene end by 3 bases; junction bases not matched to a gene: 6. The CDR3 sequence is 15 residues long. CDR1 and CDR2 from the germline V gene are LGHDT and YNNKEL (reference sequence). Here the CDR3 reads CASSRGQGKDYGYTF. The CDR3 bases are TGTGCCAGCAGCCGGGGACAGGGTAAGGACTATGGCTACACCTTC.

This clone was detected a few times. This chain links TRBV6-2 or TRBV6-3 with TRBJ2-5; 8 bases map to TRBD1. CDR3 length equals 13 residues. Germline values: CDR1 MNHEY, CDR2 SVGEGT. The J segment lost 7 bases and the V segment lost 6 bases, leaving 7 bases of the junction unmatched. CDR3 in amino acids: CASSGQGRGTQYF. The DNA for the CDR3 is TGTGCCAGCAGCGGACAGGGCCGGGGGACCCAGTACTTC.

The chain uses TRBV27 and TRBJ1-5; TRBD1 matches 10 bases. Germline loops: CDR1 MNHEY, CDR2 SMNVEV (reference sequence). The CDR3 totals 14 residues. The V segment lost 8 bases and the J segment 5 bases; nucleotides outside the gene matches: 6. The CDR3 spells CASRWTGGDQPQHF. CDR3 coding DNA: TGTGCCAGCCGCTGGACAGGGGGGGATCAGCCCCAGCATTTT.

The chain couples TRBV10-3 to TRBJ2-3; D may be TRBD2 (6 bases). Germline V gene sequence: CDR1 ENHRY, CDR2 SYGVKD. The CDR3 has 17 amino acids. Trimming took off 4 bases at V and 2 bases at J, with 19 bases between the two ends. The CDR3 protein is CAISAGSIQANTDTQYF. The CDR3 bases are TGTGCCATCAGTGCCGGGAGTATACAGGCCAACACAGATACGCAGTATTTT.

In this sample, this clone turned up a few times. The J gene is TRBJ1-5, the V gene TRBV6-5; D is perhaps TRBD1 (5 bases). Germline V gene lookup returns CDR1 MNHEY and CDR2 SVGAGI. The CDR3 loop spans 14 amino acids. The V gene lost 6 bases and the J gene lost 7 bases, with 16 bases spanning the gap. The CDR3 here is CASSLGGRVQPQHF. The CDR3 DNA follows: TGTGCCAGCAGCCTCGGTGGCAGGGTCCAGCCCCAGCATTTT.

The chain recombines TRBV6-2 or TRBV6-3 with TRBJ1-1, with 9 positions matching TRBD1. V lost 4 bases, J lost 4 bases, and 16 bases stayed unmatched. The germline CDR1 and CDR2 sequences are MNHEY and SVGEGT. The CDR3 consists of 18 residues. CDR3 in DNA: TGTGCCAGCAGTTCCGGACAGGGGTTTTCAAAGTCGGGCACTGAAGCTTTCTTT. It codes for CASSSGQGFSKSGTEAFF.

The chain recombines TRBV6-5 with TRBJ1-1, with 8 positions matching TRBD1. J lost 3 bases, V lost 5 bases, and 5 bases had no gene match. The CDR3 spans 14 residues. CDR1 MNHEY and CDR2 SVGAGI come from the germline V gene. The CDR3 loop is CASSITGGHTEAFF. The CDR3 region has the DNA TGTGCCAGCAGTATTACAGGGGGACACACTGAAGCTTTCTTT.

This sequence joins TRBV18 and TRBJ2-7; 8 bases are shared with TRBD1. Germline loops: CDR1 KGHSH, CDR2 LQKENI. Trimming took 6 bases from V and 3 from J; bases not matched to a gene: 7. The CDR3 extends over 14 amino acids. The CDR3 spells CASSQGAQNYEQYF. DNA for the CDR3: TGTGCCAGCTCCCAGGGGGCTCAGAACTACGAGCAGTACTTC.

This chain links TRBV12-3 or TRBV12-4 with TRBJ1-4, with 8 bases identical to TRBD1. V shed 10 bases, J shed 7 bases, and the junction held 5 bases outside the gene matches. The CDR3 has 12 residues. The CDR3 reads CATTTGVEKLFF. In nucleotides, the CDR3 is TGTGCCACAACGACAGGGGTTGAAAAACTGTTTTTT.

This sequence joins TRBV27 and TRBJ2-1, with TRBD2 matching over 12 bases. Trimming took 5 bases from V and 10 from J; bases not matched to a gene: 9. This CDR3 contains 15 residues. Germline assignment: CDR1 MNHEY and CDR2 SMNVEV (reference sequence). The CDR3 nucleotides are TGTGCCAGCAGTCCCCGACTAGCGGGAGATGAGGAGCAGTTCTTC. It encodes CASSPRLAGDEEQFF.

This chain connects TRBV6-5 to TRBJ1-4; TRBD1 aligns across 10 bases. The CDR3 is 16 residues long. V lost 0 bases, J lost 6 bases, and 4 bases stayed unmatched. Germline assignment: CDR1 MNHEY and CDR2 SVGAGI. The CDR3 sequence is CASSYSTGTGDEKLFF. The CDR3 region has the DNA TGTGCCAGCAGTTACTCGACCGGGACAGGGGATGAAAAACTGTTTTTT.

The chain is built from TRBV19 and TRBJ2-3, with TRBD2 matching 9 bases. V dropped 2 bases and J dropped 4; count of bases not matched to a gene: 7. CDR3 length: 16 amino acids. CDR1 and CDR2 (germline): LNHDA, SQIVND (reference sequence). The DNA for the CDR3 is TGTGCCAGTAGTATAACTGCTAGCGGGATGCCAGATACGCAGTATTTT. Residues: CASSITASGMPDTQYF. Together with reference TRBV19 and TRBJ2-3, the CDR3 gives the full variable domain: DGGITQSPKYLFRKEGQNVTLSCEQNLNHDAMYWYRQDPGQGLRLIYYSQIVNDFQKGDIAEGYSVSREKKESFPLTVTSAQKNPTAFYLCASSITASGMPDTQYFGPGTRLTVL.

This sequence joins TRBV14 and TRBJ2-2; D gene ambiguous. Germline-derived CDR1 and CDR2 are SGHDN and FVKESK. The CDR3 runs 16 residues. V was shortened by 4 bases and J by 0 bases, with 12 bases between the two germline ends. This chain's CDR3 is CASSRRVAANTGELFF. The CDR3, as DNA: TGTGCCAGCAGCCGCCGGGTGGCGGCGAACACCGGGGAGCTGTTTTTT.